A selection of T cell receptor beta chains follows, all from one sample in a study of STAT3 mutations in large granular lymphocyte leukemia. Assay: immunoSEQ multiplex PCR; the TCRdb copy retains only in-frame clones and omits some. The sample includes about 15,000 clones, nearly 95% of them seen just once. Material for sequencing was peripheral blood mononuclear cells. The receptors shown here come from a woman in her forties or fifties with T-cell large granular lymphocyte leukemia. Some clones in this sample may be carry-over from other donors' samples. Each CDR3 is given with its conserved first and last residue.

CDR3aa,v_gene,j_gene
CASRSFSELTGELFF,TRBV19,TRBJ2-2
CASSPAVSYEQYF,TRBV18,-
CASSPDSLVHEQYF,TRBV7-9,TRBJ2-7
CASSGDRGRSDEQFF,TRBV6-5,TRBJ2-1
CASRESGTYEQYF,TRBV6-5,TRBJ2-7
CASSLVADSYEQYF,TRBV7-2,TRBJ2-7
CASRGLNKGSNEQFF,TRBV6-1,TRBJ2-1
CASSYERRDEKLFF,TRBV6-6,TRBJ1-4
CASSLDRGLGYTF,TRBV5-4,TRBJ1-2
CAISDEGMTTDTQYF,TRBV10-3,TRBJ2-3
CASSSPASPGYNEQFF,TRBV28,TRBJ2-1
CASSSGGSPSGANVLTF,TRBV5-4,TRBJ2-6
CASSDNRGPQPQHF,TRBV6-6,TRBJ1-5
CASLPGAPEGRDTQYF,TRBV5-1,TRBJ2-3
CASSPDRVNQPQHF,TRBV9,TRBJ1-5
CASSQDWGGGDGYTF,TRBV4-3,TRBJ1-2
CAWTGLDTEAFF,TRBV30,TRBJ1-1
CASRGQGAFYGYTF,TRBV4-3,TRBJ1-2
CASSPWTGASNQPQHF,TRBV28,TRBJ1-5
CASSLGGSPEAFF,TRBV5-4,TRBJ1-1
CASSKEGRGESVFQPQHF,TRBV21-1,TRBJ1-5
CASTTRQGASDTQYF,TRBV6-6,TRBJ2-3
CASSFWEVSTDTQYF,TRBV7-9,TRBJ2-3
CASSVGGGTYEQYF,TRBV9,TRBJ2-7
CASSPSVARSGNTIYF,TRBV5-6,TRBJ1-3
CASSPGGGTYEQYF,TRBV18,TRBJ2-7
CSVIQGWGYTF,TRBV29-1,TRBJ1-2
CASSTSVKNTEAFF,TRBV18,TRBJ1-1
CASSLGTATSSYEQYF,TRBV28,TRBJ2-7
CATRGHSGNTIYF,TRBV6-1,TRBJ1-3
CASARQGAATYEQYF,TRBV7-9,TRBJ2-7
CASRDRYNEQFF,TRBV19,TRBJ2-1
CSVVGRSGREQYF,TRBV29-1,TRBJ2-7
CASSLGPNQETQYF,TRBV5-1,TRBJ2-5
CASLPGGRASYGYTF,TRBV5-6,TRBJ1-2
CASSLAQAGANVLTF,TRBV5-1,TRBJ2-6
CATSAGTSTDTQYF,TRBV10-3,TRBJ2-3
CASSLDRGRGELFF,TRBV4-3,TRBJ2-2
CASSTDVAKQYF,TRBV28,TRBJ2-7
CASSGWGGAQYF,TRBV27,TRBJ2-3
CASSPGVEEKLFF,TRBV18,TRBJ1-4
CTSSQDHLLTSGGRGQGEQYF,TRBV1,TRBJ2-7
CASSGPIGTGSNEKLFF,TRBV25-1,TRBJ1-4
CASRPTRGARGNYGYTF,TRBV4-3,TRBJ1-2
CASSLHSSAGGTGELFF,TRBV6-4,TRBJ2-2
CASSVNRGLRNEAFF,TRBV5-4,TRBJ1-1